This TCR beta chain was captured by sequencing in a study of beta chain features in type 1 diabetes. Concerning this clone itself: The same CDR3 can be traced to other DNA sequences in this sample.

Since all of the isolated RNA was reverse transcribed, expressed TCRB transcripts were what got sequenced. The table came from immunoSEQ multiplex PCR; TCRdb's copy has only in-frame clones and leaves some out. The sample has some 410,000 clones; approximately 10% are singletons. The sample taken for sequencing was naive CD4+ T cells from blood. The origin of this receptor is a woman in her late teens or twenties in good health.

The CDR3 DNA reads as TGTGCCAGCAGTCCCCCCACAGATACGCAGTATTTT. Its translation: CASSPPTDTQYF. The rearrangement joins TRBV7-9 to TRBJ2-3; no definite D call. Germline V CDR1 and CDR2: SEHNR, FQNEAQ (reference sequence). Trimming left V 6 bases short and J 2 bases short, with 6 bases between. The length of the CDR3 is 12 residues.